This record concerns one T cell receptor (beta chain) sequence. Its antigen is unidentified. This sample is drawn from a study of radiotherapy plus CTLA-4 blockade in lung cancer. Overall study: Disease control reached roughly 33%, with objective responses in roughly 19%.

Notes on the study in general: The best predictor of response was reported to be early blood T cell clone dynamics, with interferon-beta. Peripheral blood showed expansion of tumor-derived TCR clones after radiotherapy and ipilimumab.

TCRdb's table, derived via immunoSEQ multiplex PCR, lists solely in-frame clones and lacks some. The sample lists approximately 94,000 clones, 80% to 85% occurring once. Focal radiation plus CTLA-4 blockade with ipilimumab was given to patients with chemo-refractory metastatic non-small-cell lung cancer. The material was peripheral blood, obtained from a patient treated with radiotherapy plus ipilimumab. The clonotype was recovered from a human donor with non-small cell lung cancer that progressed on radiotherapy plus ipilimumab.

CDR3 amino acids: CASSLAVDRGPYEQYF. DNA for the CDR3: TGTGCCAGCAGCTTGGCAGTGGACAGGGGGCCCTACGAGCAGTACTTC. This chain connects TRBV5-6 to TRBJ2-7, with 11 bases identical to TRBD1. Germline V gene lookup returns CDR1 SGHDT and CDR2 YYEEEE. The CDR3 runs to 16 residues. Germline trimming cut 0 bases from V and 2 bases from J; bases unmatched to any gene: 4.